The 10 T cell receptor beta chains presented below share a single source sample, sequenced in a study of CD8 T cells in Susac syndrome. It was with random hexamers that 0.5 to 1 ug RNA was reverse transcribed. Using its own MiXCR run on the immunoSEQ multiplex PCR reads, TCRdb lists one record per CDR3 protein. The sample gives tens of thousands of distinct CDR3 sequences, about 95% of which show up once; over 0.35% is in the top ten. Input material: CD8+ T cells from PBMCs. The receptors were gathered from a human donor with Susac syndrome.

V usage is TRBV5-1 and J usage is TRBJ2-5; 11 positions match TRBD2. Germline V gives CDR1 SGHRS, CDR2 YFSETQ. The CDR3 consists of 15 residues. The V segment lost 0 bases and the J segment 2 bases; nucleotides outside the gene matches: 0. The CDR3 loop is CASSLGLAGQETQYF. In DNA, the CDR3 is TGCGCCAGCAGCTTGGGACTAGCGGGGCAAGAGACCCAGTACTTC.

The chain employs TRBV20-1 and TRBJ1-2; D is possibly TRBD1 (5 bases). The CDR3 is 11 amino acids. Germline V gene sequence: CDR1 DFQATT, CDR2 SNEGSKA (reference sequence). V was pared by 6 bases and J by 9 bases, with 14 bases between. The CDR3 DNA reads TGCAGTGCCCCCGTGGGGCCTAGCTACACCTTC. It is translated as CSAPVGPSYTF.

This sequence joins TRBV29-1 and TRBJ2-7; TRBD1 might be the D (5 bases). Trimming removed 7 bases at V and 2 bases at J, with 12 bases between. There are 12 residues in the CDR3. Germline CDR1 is SQVTM and CDR2 is ANQGSEA. This CDR3 reads CSAYTGAYEQYF. The CDR3 region has the DNA TGCAGCGCCTACACAGGCGCCTACGAGCAGTACTTC.

The chain combines TRBV28 with TRBJ1-1; D is ambiguous. V shed 2 bases and J shed 3 bases, with 10 bases lying between them. Germline CDR1 MDHEN, CDR2 SYDVKM. There are 14 residues in the CDR3. The CDR3 loop reads CASSLEVRDTEAFF. The CDR3 coding sequence is TGTGCCAGCAGTTTAGAGGTTCGGGACACTGAAGCTTTCTTT.

The chain employs TRBV5-1 and TRBJ2-2, with 8 bases aligning to TRBD2. V was pared by 0 bases and J by 6 bases, with 4 bases of the junction left unmatched. The CDR3 is 15 amino acids. CDR1 SGHRS and CDR2 YFSETQ come from the germline V gene. The CDR3 DNA follows: TGCGCCAGCAGCTTGGCAGCGGGAGTTGCCGGGGAGCTGTTTTTT. As protein: CASSLAAGVAGELFF.

The chain joins TRBV30 to TRBJ2-3; 7 bases match TRBD2. Trimming removed 4 bases from V and 0 bases from J; junction bases left unmatched: 4. The germline CDR1 and CDR2 sequences are GTSNPN and SVGIG (reference sequence). The CDR3 contains 14 residues. The CDR3 nucleotides read TGTGCCTGGACCACTAGCGTTAGCACAGATACGCAGTATTTT. Translation gives CAWTTSVSTDTQYF.

V gene TRBV19 combines with J gene TRBJ1-1; 8 positions agree with TRBD1. J was trimmed by 7 bases and V by 5 bases; bases with no gene match: 6. The CDR3 extends over 13 amino acids. Germline V gene sequence: CDR1 LNHDA, CDR2 SQIVND (reference sequence). Here the CDR3 reads CASSLQGADEAFF. The DNA for the CDR3 is TGTGCCAGTAGTCTTCAGGGGGCCGATGAAGCTTTCTTT.

The V and J genes are TRBV9 and TRBJ2-2; TRBD1 or TRBD2 may be the D gene (7 bases each). This CDR3 has 14 residues. The V gene lost 3 bases and the J gene lost 6 bases, with 12 bases spanning the gap. Germline CDR1 is SGDLS and CDR2 is YYNGEE. CDR3 protein: CASSAGRGPGELFF. The CDR3 DNA reads as TGTGCCAGCAGCGCAGGGAGGGGGCCCGGGGAGCTGTTTTTT.

The chain joins TRBV27 to TRBJ2-7; the D call may be TRBD1 or TRBD2 (6 bases each). This CDR3 is built from 14 residues. Germline loops: CDR1 MNHEY, CDR2 SMNVEV (reference sequence). With 5 bases removed from V and 5 bases from J, the gap between germline ends came to 16 bases. Here the CDR3 reads CASSRGTYTNEQYF. The CDR3 coding sequence is TGTGCCAGCAGTCGCGGGACATATACCAACGAGCAGTACTTC.

V and J are TRBV29-1 and TRBJ2-7; possibly TRBD1 for D (5 bases). The germline V gene has CDR1 SQVTM and CDR2 ANQGSEA. V gave up 1 base and J gave up 2 bases, with 9 bases separating them. CDR3 length equals 13 residues. The CDR3 here is CSVEVGVPYEQYF. The CDR3, as DNA: TGCAGCGTTGAAGTAGGGGTTCCCTACGAGCAGTACTTC.